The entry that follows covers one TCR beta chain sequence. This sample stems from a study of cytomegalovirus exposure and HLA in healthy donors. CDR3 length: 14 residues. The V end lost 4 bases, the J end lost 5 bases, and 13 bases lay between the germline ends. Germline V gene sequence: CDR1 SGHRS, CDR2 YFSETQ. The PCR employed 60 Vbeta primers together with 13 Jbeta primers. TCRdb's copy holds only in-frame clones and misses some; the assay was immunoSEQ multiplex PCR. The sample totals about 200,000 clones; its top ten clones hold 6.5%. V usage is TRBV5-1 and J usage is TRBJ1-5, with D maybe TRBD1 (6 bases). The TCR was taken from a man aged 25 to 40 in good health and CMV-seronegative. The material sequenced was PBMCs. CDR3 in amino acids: CASSPGDTYQPQHF. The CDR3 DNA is TGCGCCAGCAGCCCCGGGGACACATATCAGCCCCAGCATTTT.